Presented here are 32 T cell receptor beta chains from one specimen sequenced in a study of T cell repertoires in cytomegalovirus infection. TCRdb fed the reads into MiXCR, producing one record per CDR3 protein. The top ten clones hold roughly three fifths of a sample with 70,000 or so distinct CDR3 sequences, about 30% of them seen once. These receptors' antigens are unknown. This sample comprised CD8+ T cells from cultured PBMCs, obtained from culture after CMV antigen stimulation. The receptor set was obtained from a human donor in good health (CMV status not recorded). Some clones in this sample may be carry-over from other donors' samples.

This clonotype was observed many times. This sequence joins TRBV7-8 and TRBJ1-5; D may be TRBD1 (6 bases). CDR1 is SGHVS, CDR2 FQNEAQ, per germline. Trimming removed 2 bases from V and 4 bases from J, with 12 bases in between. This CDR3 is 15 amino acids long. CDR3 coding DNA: TGTGCCAGCAGCTTATCCTCAGGGGTGAATCAGCCCCAGCATTTT. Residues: CASSLSSGVNQPQHF.

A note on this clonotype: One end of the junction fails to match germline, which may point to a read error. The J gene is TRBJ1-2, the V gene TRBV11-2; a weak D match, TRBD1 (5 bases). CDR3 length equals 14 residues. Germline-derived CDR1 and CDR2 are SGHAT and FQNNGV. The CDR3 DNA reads TGTGCCAGCAGTAGCCGACCGGGACTCTATCGCTACACCTTC. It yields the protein CASSSRPGLYRYTF.

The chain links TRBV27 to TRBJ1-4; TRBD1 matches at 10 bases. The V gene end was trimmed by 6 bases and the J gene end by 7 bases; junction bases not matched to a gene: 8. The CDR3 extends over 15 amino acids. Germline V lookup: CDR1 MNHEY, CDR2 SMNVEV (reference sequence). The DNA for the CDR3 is TGTGCCAGCAGCCCGTTGGACAGGGGGTCTGAAAAACTGTTTTTT. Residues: CASSPLDRGSEKLFF. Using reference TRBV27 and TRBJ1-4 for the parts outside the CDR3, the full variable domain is EAQVTQNPRYLITVTGKKLTVTCSQNMNHEYMSWYRQDPGLGLRQIYYSMNVEVTDKGDVPEGYKVSRKEKRNFPLILESPSPNQTSLYFCASSPLDRGSEKLFFGSGTQLSVL.

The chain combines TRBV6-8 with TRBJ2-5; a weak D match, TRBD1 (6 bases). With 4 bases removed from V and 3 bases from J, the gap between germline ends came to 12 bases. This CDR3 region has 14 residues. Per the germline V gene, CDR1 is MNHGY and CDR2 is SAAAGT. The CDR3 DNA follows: TGTGCCAGCAGTTTCCTTCCAGGGGAAGAGACCCAGTACTTC. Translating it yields CASSFLPGEETQYF.

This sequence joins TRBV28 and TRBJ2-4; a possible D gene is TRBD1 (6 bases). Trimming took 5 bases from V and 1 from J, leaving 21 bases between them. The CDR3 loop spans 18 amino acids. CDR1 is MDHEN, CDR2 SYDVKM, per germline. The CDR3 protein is CASSARTEGMGAKNIQYF. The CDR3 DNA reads TGTGCCAGCAGTGCCCGGACAGAAGGGATGGGCGCCAAAAACATTCAGTACTTC.

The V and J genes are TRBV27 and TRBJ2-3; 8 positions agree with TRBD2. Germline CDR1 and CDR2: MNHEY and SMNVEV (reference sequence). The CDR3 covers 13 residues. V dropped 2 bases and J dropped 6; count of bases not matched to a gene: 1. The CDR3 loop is CASSLAGGDTQYF. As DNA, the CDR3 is TGTGCCAGCAGTTTAGCGGGGGGTGATACGCAGTATTTT.

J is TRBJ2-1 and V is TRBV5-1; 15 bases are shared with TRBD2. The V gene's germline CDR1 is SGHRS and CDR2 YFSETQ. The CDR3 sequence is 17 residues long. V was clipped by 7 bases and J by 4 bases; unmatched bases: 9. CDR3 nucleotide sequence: TGCGCCAGCTCTTGGACTAGCGGGAGGGCCGGGTACAATGAGCAGTTCTTC. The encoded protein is CASSWTSGRAGYNEQFF.

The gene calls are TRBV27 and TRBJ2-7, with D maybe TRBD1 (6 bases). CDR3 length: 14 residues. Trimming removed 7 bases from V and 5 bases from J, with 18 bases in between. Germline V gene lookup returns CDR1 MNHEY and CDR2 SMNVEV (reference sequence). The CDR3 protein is CASNHQQGFHEQYF. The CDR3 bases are TGTGCCAGCAATCACCAGCAGGGGTTCCACGAGCAGTACTTC.

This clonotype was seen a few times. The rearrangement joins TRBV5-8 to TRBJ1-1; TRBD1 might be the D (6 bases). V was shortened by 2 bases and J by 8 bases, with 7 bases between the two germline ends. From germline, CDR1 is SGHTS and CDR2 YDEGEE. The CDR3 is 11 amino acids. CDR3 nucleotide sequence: TGTGCCAGCAGCTTCGGGACAGAAGCTTTCTTT. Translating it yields CASSFGTEAFF.

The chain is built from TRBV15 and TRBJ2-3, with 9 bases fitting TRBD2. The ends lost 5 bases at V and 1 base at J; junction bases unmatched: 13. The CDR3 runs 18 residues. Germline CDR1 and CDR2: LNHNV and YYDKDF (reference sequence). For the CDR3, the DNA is TGTGCCACCAGCTTTCCCCGGGGCCCTAGCGGGGGCACAGATACGCAGTATTTT. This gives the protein CATSFPRGPSGGTDTQYF.

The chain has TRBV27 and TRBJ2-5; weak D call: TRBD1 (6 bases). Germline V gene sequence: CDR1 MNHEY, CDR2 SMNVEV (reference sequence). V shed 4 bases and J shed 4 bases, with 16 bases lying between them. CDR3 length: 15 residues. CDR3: CASSSFQGMSETQYF. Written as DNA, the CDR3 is TGTGCCAGCAGTTCCTTCCAGGGGATGTCAGAGACCCAGTACTTC.

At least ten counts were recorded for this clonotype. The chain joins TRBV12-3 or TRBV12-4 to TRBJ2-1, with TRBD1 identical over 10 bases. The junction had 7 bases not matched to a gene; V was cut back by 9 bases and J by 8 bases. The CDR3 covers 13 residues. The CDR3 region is CASRTGGSHEQFF. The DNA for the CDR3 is TGTGCCAGTAGGACAGGGGGATCTCATGAGCAGTTCTTC.

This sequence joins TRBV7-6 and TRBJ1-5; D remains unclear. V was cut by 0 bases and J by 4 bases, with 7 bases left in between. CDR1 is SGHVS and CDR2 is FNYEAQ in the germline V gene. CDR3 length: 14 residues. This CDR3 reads CASSLAGKNQPQHF. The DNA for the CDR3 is TGTGCCAGCAGCTTAGCGGGCAAGAATCAGCCCCAGCATTTT.

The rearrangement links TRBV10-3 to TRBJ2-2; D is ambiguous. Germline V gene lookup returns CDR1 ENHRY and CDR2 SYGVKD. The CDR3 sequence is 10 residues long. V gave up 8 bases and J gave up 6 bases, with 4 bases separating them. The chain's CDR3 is CAIWAGELFF. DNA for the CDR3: TGTGCCATCTGGGCCGGGGAGCTGTTTTTT.

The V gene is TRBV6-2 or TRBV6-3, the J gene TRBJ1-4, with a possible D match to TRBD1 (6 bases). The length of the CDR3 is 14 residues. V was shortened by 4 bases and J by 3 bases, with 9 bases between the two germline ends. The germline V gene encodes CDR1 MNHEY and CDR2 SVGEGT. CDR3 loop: CASSLTGANEKLFF. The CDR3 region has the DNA TGTGCCAGCAGTTTGACAGGCGCTAATGAAAAACTGTTTTTT.

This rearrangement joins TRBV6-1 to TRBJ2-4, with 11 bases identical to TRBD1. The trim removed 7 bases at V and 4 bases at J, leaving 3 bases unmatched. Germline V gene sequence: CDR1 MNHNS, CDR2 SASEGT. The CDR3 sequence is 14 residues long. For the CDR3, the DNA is TGTGCCAGCATTCGGGACAGGGGGAAAAACATTCAGTACTTC. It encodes CASIRDRGKNIQYF.

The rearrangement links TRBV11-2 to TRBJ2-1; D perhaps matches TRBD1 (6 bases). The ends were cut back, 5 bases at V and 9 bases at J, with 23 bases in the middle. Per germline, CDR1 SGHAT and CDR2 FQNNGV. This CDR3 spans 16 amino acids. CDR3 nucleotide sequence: TGTGCCAGCAGCACCGTGGGGGCCCTCTCGTACGTTGAGCAGTTCTTC. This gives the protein CASSTVGALSYVEQFF.

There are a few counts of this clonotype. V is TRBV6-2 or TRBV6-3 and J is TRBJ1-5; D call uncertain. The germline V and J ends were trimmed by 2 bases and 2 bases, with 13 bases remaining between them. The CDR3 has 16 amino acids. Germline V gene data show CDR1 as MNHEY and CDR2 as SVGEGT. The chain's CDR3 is CASSYRATGGNQPQHF. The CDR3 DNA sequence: TGTGCCAGCAGTTACCGGGCAACTGGGGGCAATCAGCCCCAGCATTTT.

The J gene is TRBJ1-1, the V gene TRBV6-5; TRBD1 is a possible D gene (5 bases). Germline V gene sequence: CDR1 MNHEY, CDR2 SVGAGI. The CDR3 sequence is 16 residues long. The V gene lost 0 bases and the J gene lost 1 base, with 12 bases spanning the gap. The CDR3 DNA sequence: TGTGCCAGCAGTTACTCGGGGGTAGGGGCGAACACTGAAGCTTTCTTT. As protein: CASSYSGVGANTEAFF.

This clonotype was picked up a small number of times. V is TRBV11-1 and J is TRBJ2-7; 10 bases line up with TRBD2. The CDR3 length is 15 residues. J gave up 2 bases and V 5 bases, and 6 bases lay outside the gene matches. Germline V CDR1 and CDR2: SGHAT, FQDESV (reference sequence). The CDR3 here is CASSPTSGAAYEQYF. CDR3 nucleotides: TGTGCCAGCAGCCCTACTAGCGGGGCTGCCTACGAGCAGTACTTC.

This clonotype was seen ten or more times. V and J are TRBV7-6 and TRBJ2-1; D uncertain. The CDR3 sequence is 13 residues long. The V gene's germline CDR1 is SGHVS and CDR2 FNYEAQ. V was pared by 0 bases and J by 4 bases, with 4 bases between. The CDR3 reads CASSLAVYNEQFF. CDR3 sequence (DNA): TGTGCCAGCAGCTTAGCAGTTTACAATGAGCAGTTCTTC.

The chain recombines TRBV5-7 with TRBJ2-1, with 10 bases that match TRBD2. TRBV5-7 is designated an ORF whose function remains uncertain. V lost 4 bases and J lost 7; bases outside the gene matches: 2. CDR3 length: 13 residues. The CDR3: CASSALAGNEQFF. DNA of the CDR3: TGTGCCAGCAGCGCACTAGCGGGGAATGAGCAGTTCTTC.

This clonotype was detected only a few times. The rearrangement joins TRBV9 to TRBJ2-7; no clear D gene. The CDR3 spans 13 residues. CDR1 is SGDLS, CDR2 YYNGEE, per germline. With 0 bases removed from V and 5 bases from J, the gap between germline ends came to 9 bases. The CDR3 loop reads CASSVEVPDEQYF. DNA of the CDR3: TGTGCCAGCAGCGTAGAGGTTCCCGACGAGCAGTACTTC.

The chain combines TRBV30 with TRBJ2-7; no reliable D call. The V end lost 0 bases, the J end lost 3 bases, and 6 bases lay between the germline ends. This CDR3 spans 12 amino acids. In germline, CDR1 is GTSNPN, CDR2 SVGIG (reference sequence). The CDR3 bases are TGTGCCTGGAGTGTGGATCGCTACGAGCAGTACTTC. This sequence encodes CAWSVDRYEQYF.

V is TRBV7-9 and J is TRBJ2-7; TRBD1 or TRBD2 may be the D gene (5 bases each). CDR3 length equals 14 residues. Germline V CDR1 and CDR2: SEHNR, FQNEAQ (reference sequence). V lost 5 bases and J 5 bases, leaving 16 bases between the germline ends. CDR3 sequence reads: CASSGGRAFDEQYF. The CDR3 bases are TGTGCCAGCAGCGGGGGACGGGCCTTTGACGAGCAGTACTTC.

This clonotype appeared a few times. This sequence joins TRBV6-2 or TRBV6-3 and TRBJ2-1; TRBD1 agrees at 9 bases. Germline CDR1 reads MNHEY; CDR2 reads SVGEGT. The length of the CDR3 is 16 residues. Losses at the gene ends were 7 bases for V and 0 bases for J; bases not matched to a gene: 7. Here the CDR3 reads CASIAGTGSSYNEQFF. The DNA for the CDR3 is TGTGCCAGCATCGCCGGGACAGGGAGCTCCTACAATGAGCAGTTCTTC.

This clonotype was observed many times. CDR3 protein: CASRPGNSYEQYF. CDR3 bases: TGTGCCAGCAGGCCCGGGAACTCCTACGAGCAGTACTTC. V usage is TRBV7-6 and J usage is TRBJ2-7; weak D call: TRBD2 (5 bases). Germline V CDR1 and CDR2: SGHVS, FNYEAQ. There are 13 residues in the CDR3. With 6 bases removed from V and 0 bases from J, the gap between germline ends came to 9 bases.

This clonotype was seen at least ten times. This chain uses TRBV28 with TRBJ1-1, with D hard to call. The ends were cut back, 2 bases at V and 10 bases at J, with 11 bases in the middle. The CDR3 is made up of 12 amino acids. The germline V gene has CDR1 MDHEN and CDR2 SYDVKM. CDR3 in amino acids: CASSLRSDAAFF. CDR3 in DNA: TGTGCCAGCAGTTTACGTTCAGACGCAGCTTTCTTT.

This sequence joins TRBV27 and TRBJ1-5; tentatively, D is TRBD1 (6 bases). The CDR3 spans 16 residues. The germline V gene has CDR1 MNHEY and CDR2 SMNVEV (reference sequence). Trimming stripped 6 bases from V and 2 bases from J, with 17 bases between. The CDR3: CASRPADSLGNQPQHF. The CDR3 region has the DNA TGTGCCAGCAGACCCGCGGACAGTCTCGGCAATCAGCCCCAGCATTTT.

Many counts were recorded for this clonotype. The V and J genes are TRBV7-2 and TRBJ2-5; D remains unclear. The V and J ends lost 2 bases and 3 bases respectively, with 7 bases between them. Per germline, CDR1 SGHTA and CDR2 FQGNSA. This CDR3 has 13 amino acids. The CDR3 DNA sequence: TGTGCCAGCAGCTTAAACAAGAAAGAGACCCAGTACTTC. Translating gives CASSLNKKETQYF.

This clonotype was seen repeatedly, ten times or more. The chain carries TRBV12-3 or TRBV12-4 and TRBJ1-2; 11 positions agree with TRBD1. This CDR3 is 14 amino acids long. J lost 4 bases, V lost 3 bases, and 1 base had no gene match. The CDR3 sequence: CASSLGTGGYGYTF. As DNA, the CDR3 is TGTGCCAGCAGTTTGGGGACAGGGGGCTATGGCTACACCTTC.

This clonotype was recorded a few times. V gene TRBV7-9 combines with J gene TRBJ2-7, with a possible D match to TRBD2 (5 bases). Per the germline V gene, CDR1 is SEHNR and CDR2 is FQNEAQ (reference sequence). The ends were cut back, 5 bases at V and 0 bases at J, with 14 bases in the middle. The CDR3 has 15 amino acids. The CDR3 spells CASSKTRTGSYEQYF. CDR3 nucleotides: TGTGCCAGCAGCAAAACTAGGACGGGCTCCTACGAGCAGTACTTC. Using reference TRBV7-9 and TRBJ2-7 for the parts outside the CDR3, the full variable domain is DTGVSQNPRHKITKRGQNVTFRCDPISEHNRLYWYRQTLGQGPEFLTYFQNEAQLEKSRLLSDRFSAERPKGSFSTLEIQRTEQGDSAMYLCASSKTRTGSYEQYFGPGTRLTVT.